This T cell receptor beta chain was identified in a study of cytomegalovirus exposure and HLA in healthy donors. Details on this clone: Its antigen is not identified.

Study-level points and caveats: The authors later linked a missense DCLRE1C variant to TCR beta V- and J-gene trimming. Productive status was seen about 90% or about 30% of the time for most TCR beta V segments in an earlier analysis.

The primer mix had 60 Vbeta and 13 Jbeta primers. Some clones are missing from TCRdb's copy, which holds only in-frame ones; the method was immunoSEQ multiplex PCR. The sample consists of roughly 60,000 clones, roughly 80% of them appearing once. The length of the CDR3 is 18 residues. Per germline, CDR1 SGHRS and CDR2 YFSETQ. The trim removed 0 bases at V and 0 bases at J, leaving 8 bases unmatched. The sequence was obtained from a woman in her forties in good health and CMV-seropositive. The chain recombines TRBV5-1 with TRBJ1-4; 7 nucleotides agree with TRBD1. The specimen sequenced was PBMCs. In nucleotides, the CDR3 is TGCGCCAGCAGCTTGGGTGGTGGGACAGCCCCAACTAATGAAAAACTGTTTTTT. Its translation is CASSLGGGTAPTNEKLFF.